This T cell receptor beta chain was documented in a study of T-cell reconstitution after alpha-beta-depleted transplantation in children. The germline V gene has CDR1 SGHAT and CDR2 FQDESV (reference sequence). Deletions cut 7 bases from V and 1 base from J, with 8 bases between. The CDR3 has 13 residues. A library of TCRbeta sequences, prepared with unique molecular identifiers, was generated. Using its own MiXCR run on the PCR reads, TCRdb lists one record per CDR3 protein. The sample shows some 550,000 distinct CDR3 sequences, around 16% of them seen only once. This clonotype has only a few counts.

This chain connects TRBV11-1 to TRBJ1-3; D gene ambiguous. The sequencing here drew on PBMCs from the stem cell graft donor, taken from the stem cell graft. This clonotype was obtained from a human donor who donated a stem cell graft to a child with acute lymphoblastic leukemia. CDR3 coding DNA: TGTGCCAGCACTCGTTCATCTGGAAACACCATATATTTT. This gives the protein CASTRSSGNTIYF.